What follows is one T cell receptor (beta chain) and its context. CDR3 size: 15 residues. V lost 2 bases to trimming and J lost 0 bases, with 8 bases between them. Germline CDR1 reads KGHSH; CDR2 reads LQKENI. Methods used by the authors: How many nucleated cells were present was estimated from reference gene primer amplification. Some clones are missing from TCRdb's copy, which holds only in-frame ones; the method was immunoSEQ multiplex PCR. That table is the source of V, J and clone size, and D and trimming were worked out from the DNA. The table lists more than 95,000 clones, more than 80% of them singletons, with approximately 27% in the top ten. The data originate from a study of blood T cell repertoires in COVID-19.

V and J are TRBV18 and TRBJ1-3; the D is unclear. Input material: peripheral blood. The receptor comes from a man in his fifties or sixties with acute or convalescent COVID-19. Written as DNA, the CDR3 is TGTGCCAGCTCACCAACACAGACCTCTGGAAACACCATATATTTT. It translates to CASSPTQTSGNTIYF.